The rows below give T cell receptor beta chains drawn from one sample of a study of blood T cells in healthy people across ages. TCRdb recomputed calls from the 5' RACE reads with MiXCR, one row per CDR3 protein. Of about 1.5 million distinct CDR3 sequences detected, 42% appear once; the ten largest clones hold about 4%. The sample consisted of blood. The receptors were gathered from a woman younger than 30 in good health. Both conserved end residues are part of each CDR3. D genes are given only for firm matches. The size of a clone is reported for some rows only, either as once, few or many, or as a class for expanded clones.

J | V | D | size | CDR3 | DNA
TRBJ1-2 | TRBV7-9 | TRBD1 | . | CASSQNRGRDYGYTF | TGTGCCAGCAGCCAGAACAGGGGGCGCGACTATGGCTACACCTTC
TRBJ2-5 | TRBV27 | . | once | CASSPAGGTLYEKYF | TGTGCCAGCAGCCCCGCCGGGGGTACCCTCTACGAGAAGTACTTC
TRBJ2-7 | TRBV4-2 | TRBD2 | . | CASSPRTSLGVEQYF | TGTGCCAGCAGCCCGCGGACTAGCCTCGGGGTTGAGCAGTACTTC
TRBJ2-2 | TRBV9 | TRBD2 | once | CASSVALGLAKNTGELFF | TGTGCCAGCAGCGTAGCTTTAGGACTAGCGAAGAACACCGGGGAGCTGTTTTTT
TRBJ1-1 | TRBV30 | . | . | CAWSVVEGYTEAFF | TGTGCCTGGAGTGTGGTAGAGGGGTACACTGAAGCTTTCTTT
TRBJ2-3 | TRBV12-3/TRBV12-4 | TRBD1 | . | CARTWTGLNRDTQYF | TGTGCCCGCACCTGGACAGGCTTGAATAGGGATACGCAGTATTTT
TRBJ1-2 | TRBV4-1 | TRBD1 | . | CASSQDWAGGRNGYTF | TGCGCCAGCAGCCAAGATTGGGCAGGGGGGCGAAATGGCTACACCTTC
TRBJ1-5 | TRBV4-3 | . | . | CASSQEVLWSRSGNQPQHF | TGCGCCAGCAGCCAAGAGGTGCTGTGGTCCCGATCAGGCAATCAGCCCCAGCATTTT
TRBJ2-3 | TRBV7-2 | TRBD2 | . | CASSYRTSGAQNTQYF | TGTGCCAGCAGCTATAGGACTAGCGGGGCGCAAAATACGCAGTATTTT
TRBJ2-3 | TRBV5-1 | . | . | CASSSDIGGTDTQYF | TGCGCCAGCAGCTCCGACATAGGGGGCACAGATACGCAGTATTTT
TRBJ1-1 | TRBV19 | . | . | CASSIGPAGHEAFF | TGTGCCAGTAGTATAGGCCCGGCAGGACATGAAGCTTTCTTT
TRBJ2-1 | TRBV29-1 | . | many | CSVGDFEQFF | TGCAGCGTGGGGGACTTCGAGCAGTTCTTC
TRBJ2-5 | TRBV4-2 | . | few | CASSQELDWSLETQYF | TGTGCCAGCAGCCAAGAACTGGACTGGTCCTTGGAGACCCAGTACTTC
TRBJ2-6 | TRBV28 | . | few | CASSLLGPSGANVLTF | TGTGCCAGCAGTTTATTGGGCCCATCTGGGGCCAACGTCCTGACTTTC
TRBJ1-2 | TRBV7-2 | . | . | CASSLGPGSEDYTF | TGTGCCAGCAGCTTAGGTCCAGGTTCTGAAGACTACACCTTC
TRBJ1-1 | TRBV6-6 | TRBD1 | once | CASSYPGDRGGNTEAFF | TGTGCCAGCAGTTACCCTGGGGACAGGGGGGGGAACACTGAAGCTTTCTTT
TRBJ2-3 | TRBV30 | . | . | CAWTIGIAADTQYF | TGTGCCTGGACGATAGGCATAGCGGCAGATACGCAGTATTTT
TRBJ2-7 | TRBV4-1 | . | few | CASSQDQITYEQYF | TGCGCCAGCAGCCAAGACCAGATTACCTACGAGCAGTACTTC
TRBJ2-1 | TRBV7-6 | . | few | CASSSDYRFEQFF | TGTGCCAGCAGCTCCGACTACAGGTTTGAGCAGTTCTTC
TRBJ2-7 | TRBV12-3/TRBV12-4 | TRBD2 | few | CASSSRTSGSRNEQYF | TGTGCCAGCAGTTCCCGGACTAGCGGGAGTAGGAACGAGCAGTACTTC
TRBJ2-1 | TRBV12-3/TRBV12-4 | TRBD2 | . | CASIGLAGYNEQFF | TGTGCCAGCATAGGACTAGCGGGCTACAATGAGCAGTTCTTC
TRBJ2-5 | TRBV6-2/TRBV6-3 | . | . | CASRRDYQETQYF | TGTGCCAGCAGGCGAGACTACCAAGAGACCCAGTACTTC
TRBJ2-1 | TRBV5-4 | TRBD1 | . | CASSNRQGSPDEQFF | TGTGCCAGCAGCAACCGACAGGGGTCTCCAGATGAGCAGTTCTTC
TRBJ2-3 | TRBV10-3 | TRBD2 | . | CAISEGRGGPSTDTQYF | TGTGCCATCAGTGAAGGTCGGGGAGGGCCTAGCACAGATACGCAGTATTTT
TRBJ2-3 | TRBV20-1 | . | . | CSARDPRTDTQYF | TGCAGTGCTAGAGATCCCCGCACAGATACGCAGTATTTT
TRBJ2-3 | TRBV5-1 | . | . | CASSLLGGGNTDTQYF | TGCGCCAGCAGCTTGCTGGGGGGTGGTAACACAGATACGCAGTATTTT
TRBJ2-3 | TRBV14 | . | few | CASSYGLQGGTDTQYF | TGTGCCAGCAGCTACGGGCTGCAAGGGGGCACAGATACGCAGTATTTT
TRBJ1-1 | TRBV12-3/TRBV12-4 | TRBD1 | few | CASSLAQGTGVVHTEAFF | TGTGCCAGCAGTTTAGCGCAAGGGACAGGGGTTGTTCACACTGAAGCTTTCTTT
TRBJ2-2 | TRBV20-1 | TRBD1 | . | CSARDRLTGFTGELFF | TGCAGTGCTAGAGATCGATTGACAGGGTTCACCGGGGAGCTGTTTTTT
TRBJ2-1 | TRBV20-1 | . | few | CSAHRRSIRSRGEQFF | TGCAGTGCTCACCGGCGGTCTATCCGCTCCAGGGGTGAGCAGTTCTTC
TRBJ2-7 | TRBV4-1 | . | . | CASSHERTQNEQYF | TGCGCCAGCAGCCATGAGAGAACCCAAAATGAGCAGTACTTC
TRBJ2-3 | TRBV29-1 | . | . | CSVDEGGVGSDTQYF | TGCAGCGTTGACGAGGGGGGGGTCGGCTCAGATACGCAGTATTTT
TRBJ1-2 | TRBV20-1 | TRBD1 | . | CSAGTGNQRGYTF | TGCAGTGCTGGGACAGGCAACCAGAGGGGCTACACCTTC
TRBJ2-4 | TRBV7-2 | . | . | CASSHGLAKNIQYF | TGTGCCAGCAGCCATGGGTTAGCCAAAAACATTCAGTACTTC
TRBJ2-5 | TRBV7-2 | TRBD2 | . | CASSLDGRAWETQYF | TGTGCCAGCAGCTTGGACGGGAGGGCCTGGGAGACCCAGTACTTC
TRBJ1-4 | TRBV10-2 | . | . | CASSESKGIGEKLFF | TGCGCCAGCAGTGAGTCGAAGGGTATCGGCGAAAAACTGTTTTTT